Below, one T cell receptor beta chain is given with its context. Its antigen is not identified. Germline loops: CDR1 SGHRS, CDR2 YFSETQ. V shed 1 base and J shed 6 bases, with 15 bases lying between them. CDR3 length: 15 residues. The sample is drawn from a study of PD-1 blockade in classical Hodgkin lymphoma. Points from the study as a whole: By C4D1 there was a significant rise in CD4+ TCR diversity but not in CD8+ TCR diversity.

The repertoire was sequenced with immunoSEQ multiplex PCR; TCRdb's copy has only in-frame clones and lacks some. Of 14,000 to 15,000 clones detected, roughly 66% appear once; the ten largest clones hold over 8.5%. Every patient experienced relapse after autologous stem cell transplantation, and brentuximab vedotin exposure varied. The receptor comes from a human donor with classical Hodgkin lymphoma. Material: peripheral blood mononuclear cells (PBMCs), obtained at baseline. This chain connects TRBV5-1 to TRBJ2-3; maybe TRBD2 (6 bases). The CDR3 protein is CASSLSGTPVDTQYF. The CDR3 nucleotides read TGCGCCAGCAGCTTGTCCGGGACTCCCGTGGATACGCAGTATTTT.